The present TCR beta chain was sequenced within a study of blood T cells in healthy people across ages. The second PCR ran about 6 to 11 cycles with a sample-barcoded 5' primer and J-beta primers. The study obtained at least 3 million CDR3-containing paired-end reads from every sample. TCRdb called the 5' RACE reads again in MiXCR, with one record for every CDR3 protein. The repertoire holds 950,000 to 1,200,000 distinct CDR3 sequences, with under 40% as singletons. Broader study findings: A roughly linear fall in TCR beta diversity per million T cells was seen with increasing age.

V was shortened by 1 base and J by 0 bases, with 13 bases between the two germline ends. The CDR3 length is 16 residues. The germline gives CDR1 DFQATT, CDR2 SNEGSKA (reference sequence). This clonotype appeared many times. Its antigen remains unidentified. The study recruited healthy Caucasian donors from Russia who were aged about 6 to 95. The receptor was derived from a man between 18 and 35 years old in good health. Sample: blood. The V and J genes are TRBV20-1 and TRBJ2-1, with a tentative D call TRBD1 (5 bases). CDR3 sequence: CSARGPGPSSYNEQFF. CDR3 bases: TGCAGTGCTAGAGGCCCAGGGCCTAGCTCCTACAATGAGCAGTTCTTC.